The 10 T cell receptor beta chains below were found in one sample sequenced in a study of prognosis after radiotherapy for stage I lung cancer. Genomic DNA served as the source from which two-round multiplex PCR generated TCR beta CDR3 amplicons. With primers specific to each TRBV and TRBJ gene, the first-round PCR was performed. TCRdb reanalysed the multiplex PCR reads using MiXCR and keeps one entry per CDR3 protein. This sample has approximately 13,000 distinct CDR3 sequences, with 50% found just once. The source was PBMCs, collected before or after stereotactic body radiation therapy (not recorded which). The receptors shown here come from a donor over 45 with non-small cell lung cancer.

This clonotype appeared many times. The chain carries TRBV19 and TRBJ2-1; 7 bases fit TRBD1. There are 18 residues in the CDR3. V lost 1 base, J lost 3 bases, and 12 bases stayed unmatched. Germline V gene sequence: CDR1 LNHDA, CDR2 SQIVND (reference sequence). The CDR3 reads CASSIGLLRGPYYNEQFF. The CDR3 DNA sequence: TGTGCCAGTAGTATAGGGCTTTTGAGGGGGCCCTACTACAATGAGCAGTTCTTC.

CDR3 amino acids: CASSFAGVGYTF. CDR3 nucleotide sequence: TGCGCCAGCAGCTTTGCCGGGGTTGGCTACACCTTC. The chain recombines TRBV5-1 with TRBJ1-2; D not resolved. The V and J ends lost 2 bases and 7 bases respectively, with 9 bases between them. This CDR3 has 12 residues. Per the germline V gene, CDR1 is SGHRS and CDR2 is YFSETQ.

In the case of this clonotype: This likely stems from a read error, as it lies one base from a far larger clone. V usage is TRBV7-2 and J usage is TRBJ2-2; D assignment may be TRBD1 or TRBD2 (5 bases each). Trimming shortened V by 2 bases and J by 3 bases, and 10 bases separated the two germline ends. Germline CDR1 SGHTA, CDR2 FQGNSA. CDR3 length: 15 residues. The CDR3 DNA sequence: TGTGCCAGCAGCTTATTGGGGGACGACACCGGGGAGCTGTTTTTT. Translation: CASSLLGDDTGELFF.

This clonotype was observed many times. This chain links TRBV3-1 with TRBJ2-7; TRBD1 is a possible D gene (6 bases). This CDR3 comprises 12 residues. V lost 2 bases, J lost 11 bases, and 13 bases lay in between. Germline V gene data show CDR1 as LGHDT and CDR2 as YNNKEL (reference sequence). The CDR3 spells CASSQMGTRKYF. The CDR3 nucleotides are TGTGCCAGCAGCCAAATGGGGACAAGAAAGTACTTC.

This clonotype qualifies as medium-sized. The rearrangement joins TRBV5-1 to TRBJ2-2; TRBD2 matches 7 bases. The trim removed 0 bases at V and 3 bases at J, leaving 2 bases unmatched. This CDR3 is built from 15 residues. Germline V gene lookup returns CDR1 SGHRS and CDR2 YFSETQ. CDR3 bases: TGCGCCAGCAGCTTGGGGGACTACGACACCGGGGAGCTGTTTTTT. The encoded protein is CASSLGDYDTGELFF.

On this clonotype itself: A far larger clone is just one base off, so this is likely a read error. The chain links TRBV12-3 or TRBV12-4 to TRBJ1-3; D unresolved. The CDR3 covers 15 residues. The V and J ends lost 6 bases and 9 bases respectively, with 21 bases between them. The CDR3 DNA is TGTGCCAGCAGCCCCGGGGATGGGTGGCGAGTCACCATATATTTT. Its protein is CASSPGDGWRVTIYF.

The J gene is TRBJ1-6, the V gene TRBV6-2 or TRBV6-3; D is undetermined. Trimming pared 7 bases from V and 9 bases from J, leaving 16 bases between. The germline V gene has CDR1 MNHEY and CDR2 SVGEGT. The CDR3 loop spans 14 amino acids. DNA of the CDR3: TGTGCCAGCACCCCTCCTAGGGAAGGTTCACCCCTCCACTTT. Protein: CASTPPREGSPLHF.

This clonotype is medium-sized by share. The V gene is TRBV2, the J gene TRBJ2-7; a possible D gene is TRBD1 (5 bases). V lost 5 bases and J 4 bases, leaving 9 bases between the germline ends. The CDR3 sequence is 12 residues long. CDR1 SNHLY and CDR2 FYNNEI come from the germline V gene. The CDR3 is CASSRQLYEQYF. The DNA of the CDR3 is TGTGCCAGCAGTCGACAGCTGTACGAGCAGTACTTC.

Remarks on this clonotype: A single base is all that separates this from a far larger clone, so a read error is likely. J is TRBJ2-7 and V is TRBV27; 9 bases line up with TRBD1. The ends lost 5 bases at V and 1 base at J; junction bases unmatched: 6. This CDR3 comprises 15 residues. The V gene's germline CDR1 is MNHEY and CDR2 SMNVEV (reference sequence). As DNA, the CDR3 is TGTGCCAGCAGTGATTCCGGACAGGGGTCCTACGAGCAGTACTTC. Its translation: CASSDSGQGSYEQYF.

The chain has TRBV28 and TRBJ1-4; 8 nucleotides align to TRBD1. This CDR3 is built from 15 residues. V gave up 1 base and J gave up 6 bases; unmatched junction bases: 4. Germline V lookup: CDR1 MDHEN, CDR2 SYDVKM. CDR3 protein: CASSLFSGGDEKLFF. CDR3 nucleotide sequence: TGTGCCAGCAGTTTATTTTCAGGGGGCGATGAAAAACTGTTTTTT.